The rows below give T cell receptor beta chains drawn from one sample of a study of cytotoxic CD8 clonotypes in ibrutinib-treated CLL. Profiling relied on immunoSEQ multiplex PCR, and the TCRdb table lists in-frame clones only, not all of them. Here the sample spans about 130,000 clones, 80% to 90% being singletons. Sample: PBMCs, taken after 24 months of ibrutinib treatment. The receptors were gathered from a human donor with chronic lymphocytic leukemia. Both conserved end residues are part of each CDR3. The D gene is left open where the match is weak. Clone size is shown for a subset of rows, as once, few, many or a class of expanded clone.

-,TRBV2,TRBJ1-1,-,TGTGCCAGCAGTTTAACAGGGCCCACTGAAGCTTTCTTT,CASSLTGPTEAFF
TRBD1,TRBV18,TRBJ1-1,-,TGTGCCAGCTCACCAGCGGGACAGGGGGCGCTTTTTCGGGAGGGAGCTTTCTTT,CASSPAGQGALFREGAFF
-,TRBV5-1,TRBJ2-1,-,TGCGCCAGCAGCGCCGCCGGGACCACCTACAATGAGCAGTTCTTC,CASSAAGTTYNEQFF
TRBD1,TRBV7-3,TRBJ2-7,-,TGTGCCAGCAGCTTAATGTCGGGACAGGGATTTTACGAGCAGTACTTC,CASSLMSGQGFYEQYF
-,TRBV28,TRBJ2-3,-,TGTGCCAGCAGTTCTGGACGGGCGTGGTATTTT,CASSSGRAWYF
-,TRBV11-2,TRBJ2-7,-,TGTGCCAGCAGCTTAGAGGTATACGAGCAGTACTTC,CASSLEVYEQYF
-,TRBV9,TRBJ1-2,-,TGTGCCAGCAGCTCGCCGGGGTCCAATGGCTACACCTTC,CASSSPGSNGYTF
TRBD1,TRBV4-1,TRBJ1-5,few,TGCGCCAGCAGCCAACACGACAGGGGAAGCAATCAGCCCCAGCATTTT,CASSQHDRGSNQPQHF
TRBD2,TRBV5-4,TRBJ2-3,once,TGTGCCAGCAGCCGTGCGGGGGGGCCCACAGATACGCAGTATTTT,CASSRAGGPTDTQYF
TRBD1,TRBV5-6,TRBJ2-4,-,TGTGCCAGCAGCCTGGGGACAGCGCTAAAAAACATTCAGTACTTC,CASSLGTALKNIQYF
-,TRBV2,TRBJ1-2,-,TGTGCCAGCAGTGAAGGGACGTTCTATGGCTACACCTTC,CASSEGTFYGYTF
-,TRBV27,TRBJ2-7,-,TGTGCCAGCAGTTTTGAGGGGAACGAGCAGTACTTC,CASSFEGNEQYF
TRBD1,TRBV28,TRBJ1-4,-,TGTGCCAGCACCACAAGGGGGCTCTCCCGTCGGACTAATGAAAAACTGTTTTTT,CASTTRGLSRRTNEKLFF
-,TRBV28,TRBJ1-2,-,TGTGCCAGCAGTCCGACAGATTCCTATGGCTACACCTTC,CASSPTDSYGYTF
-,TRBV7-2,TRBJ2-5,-,TGTGCCAGCAGCCTCTCCTGGTTCCAAGAGACCCAGTACTTC,CASSLSWFQETQYF
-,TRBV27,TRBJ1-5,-,TGTGCCAGCAGGGGCGGGGGTGTACGCGGCAATCAGCCCCAGCATTTT,CASRGGGVRGNQPQHF
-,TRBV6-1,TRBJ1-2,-,TGTGCCAGCAGTGAACGAGCAGGATCAAACTATGGCTACACCTTC,CASSERAGSNYGYTF
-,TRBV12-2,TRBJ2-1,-,TGTGCAAGTCGCTCCCCAAGTTATGAGCAGTTCTTC,CASRSPSYEQFF
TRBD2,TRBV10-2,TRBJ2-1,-,TGCGCCAGCAGTGACCAACTAGCGGGAGGCAATGAGCAGTTCTTC,CASSDQLAGGNEQFF
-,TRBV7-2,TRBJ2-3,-,TGTGCCAGCAGCCCAAGAGGGGGCACAGATACGCAGTATTTT,CASSPRGGTDTQYF
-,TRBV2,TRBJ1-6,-,TGTGCCAGCACCGGACGCCAGGGGAATTCACCCCTCCACTTT,CASTGRQGNSPLHF
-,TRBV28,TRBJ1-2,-,TGTGCCAGCAGTAAGAGGGAGAACCTCCCTCATGGCTACACCTTC,CASSKRENLPHGYTF
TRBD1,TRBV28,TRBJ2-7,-,TGTGCCAGCAGCTCCGCCTCTCCGGGACAGGGGGACGAGCAGTACTTC,CASSSASPGQGDEQYF
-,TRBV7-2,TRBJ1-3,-,TGTGCCAGCAGCTTAGACAGGTCTGGAAACACCATATATTTT,CASSLDRSGNTIYF
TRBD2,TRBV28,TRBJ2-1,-,TGTGCCAGCAGCATTAGCGGGAGGGCCCAGTTCTTC,CASSISGRAQFF
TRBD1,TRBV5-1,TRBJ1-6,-,TGCGCCAGCAGTTTCGGGACAGATAATTCACCCCTCCACTTT,CASSFGTDNSPLHF
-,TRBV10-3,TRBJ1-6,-,TGTGCCACTCGGACGGACCTAAATTCACCCCTCCACTTT,CATRTDLNSPLHF
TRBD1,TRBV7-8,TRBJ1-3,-,TGTGCCAGCACCCTGGACAGGGTAGGAAACACCATATATTTT,CASTLDRVGNTIYF
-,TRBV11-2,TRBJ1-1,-,TGTGCCAGCAGCTCCCTTGGGGGCGGCGCTGAAGCTTTCTTT,CASSSLGGGAEAFF
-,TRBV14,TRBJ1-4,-,TGTGCCAGCAGCCTCTACGGGGAACCTAATGAAAAACTGTTTTTT,CASSLYGEPNEKLFF
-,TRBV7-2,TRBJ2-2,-,TGTGCCAGCAGCTTAGTTGCTAGCGAAACCGGGGAGCTGTTTTTT,CASSLVASETGELFF
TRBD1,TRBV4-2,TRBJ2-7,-,TGTGCCAGCAGCCAAGATTACTTGGCCAGGGGGCCTCCCGAGCAGTACTTC,CASSQDYLARGPPEQYF
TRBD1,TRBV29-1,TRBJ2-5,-,TGCAGCGTTACCGGGACAGGGACGATGCTGTACTTC,CSVTGTGTMLYF
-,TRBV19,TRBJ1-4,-,TGTGCCAGTAGAAAAGTGACAACTAATGAAAAACTGTTTTTT,CASRKVTTNEKLFF
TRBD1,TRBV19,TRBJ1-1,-,TGTGCCAGTAGGGACAGGGACACTGAAGCTTTCTTT,CASRDRDTEAFF
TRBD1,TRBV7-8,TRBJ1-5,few,TGTGCCAGCAGCCCCCAGGGGGCGAGCAATCAGCCCCAGCATTTT,CASSPQGASNQPQHF
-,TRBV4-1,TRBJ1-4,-,TGCGCCAGCAGCCAAGAGTGGGTAAAAAGGGCTAATGAAAAACTGTTTTTT,CASSQEWVKRANEKLFF
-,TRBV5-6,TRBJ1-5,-,TGTGCCAGCAGCTTGGCCTTAGGCAGGGACAATCAGCCCCAGCATTTT,CASSLALGRDNQPQHF
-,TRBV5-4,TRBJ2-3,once,TGTGCCCACCGGCGCGGGGCGAGCGATACGCAGTATTTT,CAHRRGASDTQYF
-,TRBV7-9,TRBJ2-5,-,TGTGCCAGCAGCTTGGAAAGTAGAGAGACCCAGTACTTC,CASSLESRETQYF
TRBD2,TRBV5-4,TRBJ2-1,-,TGTGCCAGCAGCCTAACTAGCGGCTACTACAATGAGCAGTTCTTC,CASSLTSGYYNEQFF
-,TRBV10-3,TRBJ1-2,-,TGTGCCATCACCCCCCTCTTATCTAACTATGGCTACACCTTC,CAITPLLSNYGYTF
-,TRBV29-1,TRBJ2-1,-,TGCAGCGTTTTCAATGAGCAGTTCTTC,CSVFNEQFF
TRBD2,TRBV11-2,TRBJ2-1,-,TGTGCCAGCAGCTTAGATGCCCTAGCCGCGGGGGACAATGAGCAGTTCTTC,CASSLDALAAGDNEQFF
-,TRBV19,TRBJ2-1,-,TGTGCCAGTATGTCGGTCCGGGGTCAAAGCTCCTACAATGAGCAGTTCTTC,CASMSVRGQSSYNEQFF
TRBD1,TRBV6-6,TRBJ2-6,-,TGTGCCAGCAGCTCGGACAGGACAAATGGGGCCAACGTCCTGACTTTC,CASSSDRTNGANVLTF
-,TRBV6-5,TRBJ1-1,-,TGTGCCAGCCATAAAGCCAGCACATTGAACACTGAAGCTTTCTTT,CASHKASTLNTEAFF
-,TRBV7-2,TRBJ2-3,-,TGTGCCAGCAGCCCTTCGTTCGGGAGTGATACGCAGTATTTT,CASSPSFGSDTQYF
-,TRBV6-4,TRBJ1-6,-,TGTGCCAGCAGCGGGACCCTCAATTCACCCCTCCACTTT,CASSGTLNSPLHF
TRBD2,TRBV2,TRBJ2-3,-,TGTGCCAGCAGTGGGAGCGGGGGGGTCGGGTATTTT,CASSGSGGVGYF
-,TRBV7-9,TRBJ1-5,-,TGTGCCAGCTCGGAAGACGGGCAGCCCCAGCATTTT,CASSEDGQPQHF
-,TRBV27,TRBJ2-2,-,TGTGCCAGCAGTTTATCCAAGGCACCCGGGGAGCTGTTTTTT,CASSLSKAPGELFF
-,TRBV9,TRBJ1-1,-,TGTGCCAGCAGCCCCCTAACCCCCGTGTCGGAAGCTTTCTTT,CASSPLTPVSEAFF
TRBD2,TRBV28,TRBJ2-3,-,TGTGCCAGCAGTAAATTCGCCGGGGGGGCTCGCGCAGATACGCAGTATTTT,CASSKFAGGARADTQYF
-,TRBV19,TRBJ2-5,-,TGTGCCAGTAGTCCCAAAAAGGTGTGGAGTGAGACCCAGTACTTC,CASSPKKVWSETQYF
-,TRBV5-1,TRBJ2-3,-,TGCGCCAGCAGCTTGTCCCCGCCCAGCCAAGGGGCAGATACGCAGTATTTT,CASSLSPPSQGADTQYF
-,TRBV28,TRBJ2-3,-,TGTGCCGGAGGGTCGAGTCCGGCTAGCACAGATACGCAGTATTTT,CAGGSSPASTDTQYF
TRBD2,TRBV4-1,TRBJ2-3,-,TGCGCCAGCAGCCCCTTAATGGGCGGGGGGGCCGAGGCAGATACGCAGTATTTT,CASSPLMGGGAEADTQYF